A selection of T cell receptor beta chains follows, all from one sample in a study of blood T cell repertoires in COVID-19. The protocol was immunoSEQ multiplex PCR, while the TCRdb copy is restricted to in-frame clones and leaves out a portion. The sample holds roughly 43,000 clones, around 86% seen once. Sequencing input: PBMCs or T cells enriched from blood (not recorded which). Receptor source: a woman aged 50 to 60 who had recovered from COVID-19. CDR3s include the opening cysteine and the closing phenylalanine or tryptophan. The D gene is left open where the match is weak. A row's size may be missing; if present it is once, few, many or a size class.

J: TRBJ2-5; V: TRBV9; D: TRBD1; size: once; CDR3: CASSGQGRYQETQYF; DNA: TGTGCCAGCAGCGGACAGGGACGATACCAAGAGACCCAGTACTTC
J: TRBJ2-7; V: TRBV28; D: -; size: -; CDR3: CASGTGTDSYEQYF; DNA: TGTGCCAGCGGGACTGGGACAGACTCCTACGAGCAGTACTTC
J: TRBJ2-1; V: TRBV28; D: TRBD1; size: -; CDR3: CASSKTGDNEQFF; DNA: TGTGCCAGCAGTAAGACAGGGGACAATGAGCAGTTCTTC
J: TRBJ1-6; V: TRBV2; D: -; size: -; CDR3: CASSESHQGYNSPLHF; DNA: TGTGCCAGCAGTGAATCCCACCAGGGCTATAATTCACCCCTCCACTTT
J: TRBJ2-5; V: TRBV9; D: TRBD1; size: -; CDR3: CASSVGGTGSETQYF; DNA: TGTGCCAGCAGCGTAGGAGGGACAGGGTCAGAGACCCAGTACTTC
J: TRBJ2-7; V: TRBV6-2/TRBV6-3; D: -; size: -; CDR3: CASSSGHEQYF; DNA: TGTGCCAGCAGTTCTGGGCACGAGCAGTACTTC
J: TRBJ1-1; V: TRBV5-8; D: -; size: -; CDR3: CASGRGTEAFF; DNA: TGTGCCAGCGGCAGGGGCACTGAAGCTTTCTTT
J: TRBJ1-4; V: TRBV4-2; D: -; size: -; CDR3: CASTRGNTNEKLFF; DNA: TGTGCCAGCACTAGGGGGAACACTAATGAAAAACTGTTTTTT
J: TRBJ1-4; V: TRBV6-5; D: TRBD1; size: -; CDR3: CASSYSGDRGEKLFF; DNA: TGTGCCAGCAGTTACTCAGGGGACAGGGGCGAAAAACTGTTTTTT
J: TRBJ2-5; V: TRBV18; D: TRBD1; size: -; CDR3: CASSPRGTGNQETQYF; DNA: TGTGCCAGCTCGCCACGGGGGACAGGGAACCAAGAGACCCAGTACTTC
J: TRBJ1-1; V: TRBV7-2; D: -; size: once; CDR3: CASSVRGGTEAFF; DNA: TGTGCCAGCAGCGTCAGGGGCGGCACTGAAGCTTTCTTT
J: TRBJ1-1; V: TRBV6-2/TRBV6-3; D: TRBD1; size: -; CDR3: CASSYRGRTGGRWTEAFF; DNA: TGTGCCAGCAGTTACCGGGGGCGGACAGGGGGTAGGTGGACTGAAGCTTTCTTT
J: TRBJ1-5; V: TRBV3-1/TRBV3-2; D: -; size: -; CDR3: CASSPSGAPFYSNQPQHF; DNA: TGTGCCAGCAGCCCCTCAGGGGCCCCATTTTATAGCAATCAGCCCCAGCATTTT
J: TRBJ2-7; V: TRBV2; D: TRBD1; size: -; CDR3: CASSVQQGSYEQYF; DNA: TGTGCCAGCAGTGTCCAACAGGGGTCTTACGAGCAGTACTTC
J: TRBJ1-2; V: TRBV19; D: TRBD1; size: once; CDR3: CASSGDRGYGYTF; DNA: TGTGCCAGTAGCGGGGACAGGGGGTATGGCTACACCTTC
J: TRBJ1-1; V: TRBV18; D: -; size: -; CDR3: CASSEDSSNTEAFF; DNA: TGTGCCAGCTCAGAGGACAGTTCGAACACTGAAGCTTTCTTT
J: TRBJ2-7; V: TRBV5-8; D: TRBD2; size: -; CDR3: CASSLRPSGTYEQYF; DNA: TGTGCCAGCAGCCTCCGGCCTAGCGGGACCTACGAGCAGTACTTC
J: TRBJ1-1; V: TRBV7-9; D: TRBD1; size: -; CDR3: CASSYRGTGAFF; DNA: TGTGCCAGCAGCTACCGGGGGACAGGAGCTTTCTTT
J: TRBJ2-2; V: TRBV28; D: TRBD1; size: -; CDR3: CASDKGRGLNTGELFF; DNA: TGTGCCAGCGACAAAGGCAGGGGGCTGAACACCGGGGAGCTGTTTTTT
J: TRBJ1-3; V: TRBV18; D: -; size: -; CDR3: CASSPSTEFSGNTIYF; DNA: TGTGCCAGCTCACCCTCCACAGAATTCTCTGGAAACACCATATATTTT
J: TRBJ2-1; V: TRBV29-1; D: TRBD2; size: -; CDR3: CSALTSGRASYNEQFF; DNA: TGCAGCGCCCTAACTAGCGGGAGGGCCTCCTACAATGAGCAGTTCTTC
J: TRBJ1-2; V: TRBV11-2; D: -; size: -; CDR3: CASSLGHGNYGYTF; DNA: TGTGCCAGCAGCTTAGGTCACGGTAACTATGGCTACACCTTC
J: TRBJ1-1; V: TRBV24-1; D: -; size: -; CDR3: CATSAAHSSEAFF; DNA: TGTGCCACCAGTGCCGCACATTCTTCTGAAGCTTTCTTT
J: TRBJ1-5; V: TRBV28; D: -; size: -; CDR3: CASSPQLYREKRYQPQHF; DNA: TGTGCCAGCAGTCCGCAATTATACCGGGAAAAGAGGTATCAGCCCCAGCATTTT
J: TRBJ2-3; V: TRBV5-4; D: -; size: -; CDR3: CASSLGVAIKQYF; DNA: TGTGCCAGCAGCTTGGGGGTAGCGATAAAGCAGTATTTT
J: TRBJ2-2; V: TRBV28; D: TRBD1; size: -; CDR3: CASRGQGTGTGELFF; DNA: TGTGCCAGCAGGGGACAGGGGACGGGGACCGGGGAGCTGTTTTTT
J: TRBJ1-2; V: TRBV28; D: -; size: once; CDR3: CASRQQVDYGYTF; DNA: TGTGCCAGCAGGCAACAGGTTGACTATGGCTACACCTTC
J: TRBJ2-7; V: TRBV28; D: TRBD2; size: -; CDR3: CASSSPGLAYEQYF; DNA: TGTGCCAGCAGTTCCCCGGGACTAGCCTACGAGCAGTACTTC
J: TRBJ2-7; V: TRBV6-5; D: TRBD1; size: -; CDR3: CASSYTGVWEQYF; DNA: TGTGCCAGCAGTTACACAGGGGTATGGGAGCAGTACTTC
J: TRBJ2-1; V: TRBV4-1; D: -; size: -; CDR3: CASSQFSGEKQFF; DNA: TGCGCCAGCAGCCAGTTTAGCGGAGAAAAGCAGTTCTTC
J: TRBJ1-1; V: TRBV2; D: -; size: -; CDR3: CASSESGLGAFF; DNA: TGTGCCAGCAGTGAATCGGGACTGGGGGCTTTCTTT
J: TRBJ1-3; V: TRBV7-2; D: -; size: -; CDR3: CASSSQGYSGNTIYF; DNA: TGTGCCAGCAGCTCCCAGGGCTACTCTGGAAACACCATATATTTT
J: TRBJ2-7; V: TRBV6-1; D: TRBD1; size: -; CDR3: CASSEFGTGVYEQYF; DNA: TGTGCCAGCAGTGAATTTGGGACAGGGGTCTACGAGCAGTACTTC
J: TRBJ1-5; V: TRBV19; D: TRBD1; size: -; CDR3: CASSADRGNQPQHF; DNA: TGTGCCAGTAGTGCAGACAGGGGCAATCAGCCCCAGCATTTT
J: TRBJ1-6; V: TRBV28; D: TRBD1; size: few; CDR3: CASRTRGSGNSPLHF; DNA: TGTGCCAGCAGGACCAGGGGGTCGGGTAATTCACCCCTCCACTTT
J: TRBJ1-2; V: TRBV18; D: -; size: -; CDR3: CASSPTGLEGYTF; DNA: TGTGCCAGCTCACCAACCGGTCTAGAGGGCTACACCTTC
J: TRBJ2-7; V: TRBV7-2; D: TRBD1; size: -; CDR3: CASSLAAGTGSPYEQYF; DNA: TGTGCCAGCAGCTTAGCGGCTGGGACAGGGTCCCCCTACGAGCAGTACTTC
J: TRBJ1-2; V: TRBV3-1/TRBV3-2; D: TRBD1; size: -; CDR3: CASSQQGVDYGYTF; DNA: TGTGCCAGCAGCCAACAGGGGGTTGACTATGGCTACACCTTC
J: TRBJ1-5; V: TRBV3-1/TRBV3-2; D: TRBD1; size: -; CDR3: CASSQGTGGNQPQHF; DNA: TGTGCCAGCAGCCAGGGGACAGGTGGCAATCAGCCCCAGCATTTT
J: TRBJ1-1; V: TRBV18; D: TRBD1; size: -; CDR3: CASSPLKTGGNTEAFF; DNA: TGTGCCAGCTCACCATTGAAGACAGGGGGGAACACTGAAGCTTTCTTT
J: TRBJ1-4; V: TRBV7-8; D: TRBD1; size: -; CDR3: CASSFTSGTGVSEKLFF; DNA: TGTGCCAGCAGCTTCACGTCCGGGACAGGGGTTAGTGAAAAACTGTTTTTT
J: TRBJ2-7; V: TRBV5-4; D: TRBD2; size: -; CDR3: CASSLAGASGLYEQYF; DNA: TGTGCCAGCAGCTTGGCCGGCGCTAGCGGTCTCTACGAGCAGTACTTC
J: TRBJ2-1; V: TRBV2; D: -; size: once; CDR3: CASSAGLYNEQFF; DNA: TGTGCCAGCAGTGCAGGTCTTTACAATGAGCAGTTCTTC
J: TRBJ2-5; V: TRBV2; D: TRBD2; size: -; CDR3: CASSTQRLGGQETQYF; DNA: TGTGCCAGCAGTACCCAACGATTGGGGGGGCAAGAGACCCAGTACTTC
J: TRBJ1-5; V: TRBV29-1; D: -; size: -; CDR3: CSVIDRPNQPQHF; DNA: TGCAGCGTCATTGACAGGCCCAATCAGCCCCAGCATTTT
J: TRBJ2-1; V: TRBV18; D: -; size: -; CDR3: CASSPRQSSYNEQFF; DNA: TGTGCCAGCTCACCAAGACAGAGCTCCTACAATGAGCAGTTCTTC
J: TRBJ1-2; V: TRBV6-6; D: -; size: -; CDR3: CASRQGYGYTF; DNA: TGTGCCAGCCGCCAGGGATATGGCTACACCTTC
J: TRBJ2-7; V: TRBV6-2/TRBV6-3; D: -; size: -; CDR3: CASSYGLAREQYF; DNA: TGTGCCAGCAGTTACGGTCTAGCGCGCGAGCAGTACTTC
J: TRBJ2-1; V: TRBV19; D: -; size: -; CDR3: CASSLSRAYNEQFF; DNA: TGTGCCAGTAGCCTGTCGCGGGCCTACAATGAGCAGTTCTTC
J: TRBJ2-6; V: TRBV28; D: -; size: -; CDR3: CASSPWGRSSGANVLTF; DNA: TGTGCCAGCAGCCCCTGGGGCAGAAGCTCTGGGGCCAACGTCCTGACTTTC
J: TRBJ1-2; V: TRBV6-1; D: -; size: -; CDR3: CASSDGGQLRGYTF; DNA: TGTGCCAGCAGTGACGGTGGGCAGTTGCGCGGCTACACCTTC
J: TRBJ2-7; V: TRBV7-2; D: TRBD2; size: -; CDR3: CASSLTSGSSMTSYEQYF; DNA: TGTGCCAGCAGCTTAACTAGCGGGAGCTCAATGACCTCCTACGAGCAGTACTTC
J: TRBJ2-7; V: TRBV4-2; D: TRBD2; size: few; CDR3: CASSRPGLEGREQYF; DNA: TGTGCCAGCAGCCGACCGGGACTAGAGGGTCGCGAGCAGTACTTC